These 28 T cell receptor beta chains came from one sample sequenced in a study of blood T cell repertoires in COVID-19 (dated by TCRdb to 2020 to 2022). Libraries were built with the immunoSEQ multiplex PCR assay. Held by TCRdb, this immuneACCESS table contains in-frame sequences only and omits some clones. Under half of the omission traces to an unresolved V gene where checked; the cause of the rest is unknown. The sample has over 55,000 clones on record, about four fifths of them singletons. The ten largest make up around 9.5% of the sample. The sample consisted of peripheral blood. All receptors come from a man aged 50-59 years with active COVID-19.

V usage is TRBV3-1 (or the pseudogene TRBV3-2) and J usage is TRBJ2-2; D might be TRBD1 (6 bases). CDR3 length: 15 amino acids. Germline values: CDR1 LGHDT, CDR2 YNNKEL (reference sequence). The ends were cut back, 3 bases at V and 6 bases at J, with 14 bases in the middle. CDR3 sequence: CASSHLGGVPGELFF. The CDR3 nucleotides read TGTGCCAGCAGCCACCTAGGGGGTGTCCCCGGGGAGCTGTTTTTT.

In nucleotides, the CDR3 is TGTGCCAGCAGCTTAGCGTCGAGTAGCGGGAGTAAGCAGTACTTC. Encoded protein: CASSLASSSGSKQYF. V and J are TRBV7-9 and TRBJ2-7; 9 positions agree with TRBD2. CDR1 is SEHNR and CDR2 is FQNEAQ in the germline V gene (reference sequence). This CDR3 has 15 residues. The V and J ends lost 0 bases and 8 bases, in that order; junction bases with no gene match: 8. Full variable domain (missing parts from reference TRBV7-9 and TRBJ2-7): DTGVSQNPRHKITKRGQNVTFRCDPISEHNRLYWYRQTLGQGPEFLTYFQNEAQLEKSRLLSDRFSAERPKGSFSTLEIQRTEQGDSAMYLCASSLASSSGSKQYFGPGTRLTVT.

DNA of the CDR3: TGTGCCAGCAGCGAACCGTTTACAGTTGAAGCTTTCTTT. Protein product: CASSEPFTVEAFF. This chain uses TRBV2 with TRBJ1-1; no clear D gene. The V and J ends lost 6 bases and 7 bases respectively, with 15 bases between them. CDR3 length: 13 residues. CDR1 is SNHLY, CDR2 FYNNEI, per germline. Full variable domain (missing parts from reference TRBV2 and TRBJ1-1): EPEVTQTPSHQVTQMGQEVILRCVPISNHLYFYWYRQILGQKVEFLVSFYNNEISEKSEIFDDQFSVERPDGSNFTLKIRSTKLEDSAMYFCASSEPFTVEAFFGQGTRLTVV.

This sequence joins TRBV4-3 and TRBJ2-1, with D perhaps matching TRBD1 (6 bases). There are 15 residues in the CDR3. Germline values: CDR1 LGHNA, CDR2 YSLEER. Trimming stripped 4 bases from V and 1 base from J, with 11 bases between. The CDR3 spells CASSPHRDSYNEQFF. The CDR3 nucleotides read TGCGCCAGCAGCCCACACAGGGATTCCTACAATGAGCAGTTCTTC.

The DNA for the CDR3 is TGTGCCAGCAGCCAAGAGGGGGGTGGACGGACAACCTATGGCTACACCTTC. It specifies CASSQEGGGRTTYGYTF. The chain couples TRBV3-1 (or the pseudogene TRBV3-2) to TRBJ1-2; D is perhaps TRBD1 (5 bases). V was trimmed by 0 bases and J by 4 bases, leaving 18 bases between them. CDR1 is LGHDT, CDR2 YNNKEL, per germline (reference sequence). The CDR3 spans 17 residues.

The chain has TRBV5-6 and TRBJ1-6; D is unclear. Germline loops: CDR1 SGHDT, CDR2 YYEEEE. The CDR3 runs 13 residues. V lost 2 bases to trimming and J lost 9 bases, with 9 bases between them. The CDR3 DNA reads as TGTGCCAGCAGCTTTCAGGTTGGTTCACCCCTCCACTTT. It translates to CASSFQVGSPLHF. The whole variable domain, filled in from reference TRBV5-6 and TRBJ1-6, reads DAGVTQSPTHLIKTRGQQVTLRCSPKSGHDTVSWYQQALGQGPQFIFQYYEEEERQRGNFPDRFSGHQFPNYSSELNVNALLLGDSALYLCASSFQVGSPLHFGNGTRLTVT.

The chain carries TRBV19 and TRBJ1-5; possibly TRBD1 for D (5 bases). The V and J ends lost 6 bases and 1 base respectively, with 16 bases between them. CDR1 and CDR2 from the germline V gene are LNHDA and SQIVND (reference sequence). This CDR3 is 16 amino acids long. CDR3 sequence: CASSPTQGFSNQPQHF. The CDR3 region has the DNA TGTGCCAGTAGCCCGACGCAGGGATTCAGCAATCAGCCCCAGCATTTT.

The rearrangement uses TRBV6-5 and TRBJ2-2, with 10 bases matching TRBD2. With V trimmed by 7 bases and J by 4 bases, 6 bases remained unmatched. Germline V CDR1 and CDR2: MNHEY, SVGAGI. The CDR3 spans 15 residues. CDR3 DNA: TGTGCCAGCAACCTAGCGGGGGAGGGCACCGGGGAGCTGTTTTTT. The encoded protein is CASNLAGEGTGELFF.

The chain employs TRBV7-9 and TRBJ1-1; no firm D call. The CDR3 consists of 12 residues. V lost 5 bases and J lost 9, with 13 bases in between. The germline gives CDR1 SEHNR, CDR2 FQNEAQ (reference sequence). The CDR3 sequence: CASSPRDLKAFF. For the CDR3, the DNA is TGTGCCAGCAGCCCGAGAGATTTGAAAGCTTTCTTT.

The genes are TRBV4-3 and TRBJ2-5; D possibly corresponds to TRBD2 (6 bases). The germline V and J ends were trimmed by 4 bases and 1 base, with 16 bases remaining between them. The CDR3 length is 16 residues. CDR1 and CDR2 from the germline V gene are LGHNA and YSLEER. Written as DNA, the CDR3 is TGCGCCAGCAGCCTTAACGCGGGACTTCCCCAAGAGACCCAGTACTTC. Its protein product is CASSLNAGLPQETQYF.

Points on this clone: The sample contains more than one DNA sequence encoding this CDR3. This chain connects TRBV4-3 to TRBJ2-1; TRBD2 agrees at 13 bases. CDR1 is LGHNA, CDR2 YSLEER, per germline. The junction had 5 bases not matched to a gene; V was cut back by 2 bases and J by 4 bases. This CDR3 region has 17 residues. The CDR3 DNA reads TGCGCCAGCAGCCAACGAACTAGCGGGGGGGGATACAATGAGCAGTTCTTC. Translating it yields CASSQRTSGGGYNEQFF.

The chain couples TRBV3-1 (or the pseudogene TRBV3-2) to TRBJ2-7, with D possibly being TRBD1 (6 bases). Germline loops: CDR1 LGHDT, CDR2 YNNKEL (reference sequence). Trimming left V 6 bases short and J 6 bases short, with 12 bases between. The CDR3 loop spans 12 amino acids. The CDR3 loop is CASSHRAGEQYF. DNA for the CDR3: TGTGCCAGCAGTCACAGGGCCGGCGAGCAGTACTTC.

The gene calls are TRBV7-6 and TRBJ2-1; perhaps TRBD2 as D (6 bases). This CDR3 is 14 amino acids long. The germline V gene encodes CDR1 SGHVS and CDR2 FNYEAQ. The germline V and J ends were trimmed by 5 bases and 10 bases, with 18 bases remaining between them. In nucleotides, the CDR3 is TGTGCCAGCAGCCCTTCGGAGCGCCGGGGGGAGCAGTTCTTC. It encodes CASSPSERRGEQFF.

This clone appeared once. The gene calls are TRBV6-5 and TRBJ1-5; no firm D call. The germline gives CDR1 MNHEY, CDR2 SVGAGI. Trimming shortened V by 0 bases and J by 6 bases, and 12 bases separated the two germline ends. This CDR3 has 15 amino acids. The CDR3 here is CASSYSYGNSQPQHF. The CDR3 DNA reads TGTGCCAGCAGTTACTCTTACGGGAATTCTCAGCCCCAGCATTTT.

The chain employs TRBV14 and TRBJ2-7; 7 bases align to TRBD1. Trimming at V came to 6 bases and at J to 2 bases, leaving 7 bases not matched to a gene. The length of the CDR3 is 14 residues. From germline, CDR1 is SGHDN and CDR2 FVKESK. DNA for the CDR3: TGTGCCAGCAGGGCGACAGGGCCGCCCTACGAGCAGTACTTC. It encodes CASRATGPPYEQYF.

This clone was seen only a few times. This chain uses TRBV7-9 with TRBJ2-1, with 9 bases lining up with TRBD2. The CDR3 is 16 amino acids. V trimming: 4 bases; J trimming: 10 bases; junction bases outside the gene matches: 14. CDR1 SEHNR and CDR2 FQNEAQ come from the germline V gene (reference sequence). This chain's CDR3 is CASSYQTGRGGHEQFF. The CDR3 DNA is TGTGCCAGCAGCTACCAGACTGGGCGGGGGGGCCACGAGCAGTTCTTC.

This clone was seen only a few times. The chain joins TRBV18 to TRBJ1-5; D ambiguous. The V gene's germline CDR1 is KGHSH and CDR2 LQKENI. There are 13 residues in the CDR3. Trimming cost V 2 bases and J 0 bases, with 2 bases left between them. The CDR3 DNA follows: TGTGCCAGCTCACCATATAGCAATCAGCCCCAGCATTTT. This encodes CASSPYSNQPQHF. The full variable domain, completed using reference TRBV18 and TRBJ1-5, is NAGVMQNPRHLVRRRGQEARLRCSPMKGHSHVYWYRQLPEEGLKFMVYLQKENIIDESGMPKERFSAEFPKEGPSILRIQQVVRGDSAAYFCASSPYSNQPQHFGDGTRLSIL.

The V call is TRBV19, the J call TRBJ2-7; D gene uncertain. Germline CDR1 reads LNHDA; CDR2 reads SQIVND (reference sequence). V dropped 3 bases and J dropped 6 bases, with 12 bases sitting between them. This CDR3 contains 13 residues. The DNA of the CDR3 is TGTGCCAGTAGTATCGGTACCAAAAGCGAGCAGTACTTC. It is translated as CASSIGTKSEQYF.

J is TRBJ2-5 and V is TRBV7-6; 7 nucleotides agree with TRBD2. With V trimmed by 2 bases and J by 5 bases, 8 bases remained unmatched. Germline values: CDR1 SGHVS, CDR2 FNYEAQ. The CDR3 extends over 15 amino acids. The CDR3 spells CASSLLWGSGETQYF. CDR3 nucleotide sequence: TGTGCCAGCAGCTTACTTTGGGGTAGCGGGGAGACCCAGTACTTC. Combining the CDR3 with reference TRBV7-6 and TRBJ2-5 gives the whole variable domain GAGVSQSPRYKVTKRGQDVALRCDPISGHVSLYWYRQALGQGPEFLTYFNYEAQQDKSGLPNDRFSAERPEGSISTLTIQRTEQRDSAMYRCASSLLWGSGETQYFGPGTRLLVL.

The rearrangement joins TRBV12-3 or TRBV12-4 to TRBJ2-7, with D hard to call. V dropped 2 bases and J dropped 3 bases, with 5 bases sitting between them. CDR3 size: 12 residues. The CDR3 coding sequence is TGTGCCAGCAGTTTAACTTACTACGAGCAGTACTTC. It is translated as CASSLTYYEQYF.

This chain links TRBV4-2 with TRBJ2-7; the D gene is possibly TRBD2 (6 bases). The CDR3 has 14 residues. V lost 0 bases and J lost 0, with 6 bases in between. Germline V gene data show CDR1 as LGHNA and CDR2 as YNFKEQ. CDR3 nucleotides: TGTGCCAGCAGCCAAGAGGACTACTCCTACGAGCAGTACTTC. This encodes CASSQEDYSYEQYF.

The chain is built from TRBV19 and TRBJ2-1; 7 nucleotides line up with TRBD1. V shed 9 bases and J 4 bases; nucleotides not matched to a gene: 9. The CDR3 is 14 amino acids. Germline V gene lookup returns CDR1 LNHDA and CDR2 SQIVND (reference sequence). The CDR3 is CASQPGQTYNEQFF. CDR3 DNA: TGTGCCAGCCAACCGGGACAGACATACAATGAGCAGTTCTTC.

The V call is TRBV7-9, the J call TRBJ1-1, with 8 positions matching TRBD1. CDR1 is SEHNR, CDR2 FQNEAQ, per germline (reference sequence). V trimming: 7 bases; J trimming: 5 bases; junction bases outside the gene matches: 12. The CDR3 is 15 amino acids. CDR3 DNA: TGTGCCAGCACTAGACAGGGGTGGAGGAGTACTGAAGCTTTCTTT. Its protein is CASTRQGWRSTEAFF.

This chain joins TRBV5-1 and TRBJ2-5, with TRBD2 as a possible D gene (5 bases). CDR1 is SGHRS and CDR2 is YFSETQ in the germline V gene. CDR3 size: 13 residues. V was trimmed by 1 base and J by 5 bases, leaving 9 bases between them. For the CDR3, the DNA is TGCGCCAGCAGCTTGAGTGGCGGGGAGACCCAGTACTTC. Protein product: CASSLSGGETQYF.

This CDR3 reads CASGTSLSSDTQYF. Here the CDR3 DNA reads TGTGCCAGCGGGACTAGTTTATCATCGGATACGCAGTATTTT. The V call is TRBV27, the J call TRBJ2-3; TRBD2 matches 8 bases. The CDR3 has 14 residues. Germline loops: CDR1 MNHEY, CDR2 SMNVEV (reference sequence). V shed 8 bases, J shed 6 bases, and the junction held 10 bases outside the gene matches.

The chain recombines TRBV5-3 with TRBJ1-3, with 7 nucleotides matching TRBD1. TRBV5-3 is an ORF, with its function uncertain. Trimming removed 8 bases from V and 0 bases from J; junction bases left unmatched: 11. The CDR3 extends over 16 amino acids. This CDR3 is CASPGVEGASGNTIYF. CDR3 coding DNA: TGTGCCAGTCCCGGTGTTGAGGGGGCCTCTGGAAACACCATATATTTT.

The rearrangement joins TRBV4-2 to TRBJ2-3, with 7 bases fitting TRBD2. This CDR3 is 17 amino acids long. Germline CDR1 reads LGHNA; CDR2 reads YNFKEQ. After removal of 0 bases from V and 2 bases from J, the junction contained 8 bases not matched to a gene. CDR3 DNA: TGTGCCAGCAGCCAAGAGCCTAGCGGAGAGGTCACAGATACGCAGTATTTT. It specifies CASSQEPSGEVTDTQYF.

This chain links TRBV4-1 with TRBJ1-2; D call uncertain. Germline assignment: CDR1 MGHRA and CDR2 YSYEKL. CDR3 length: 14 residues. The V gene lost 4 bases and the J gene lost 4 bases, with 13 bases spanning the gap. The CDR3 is CASSPYPRGYGYTF. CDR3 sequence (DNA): TGCGCCAGCAGCCCATACCCCCGCGGCTATGGCTACACCTTC.